One sample yielded the 23 T cell receptor beta chains listed below, sequenced in a study of cytotoxic CD8 clonotypes in ibrutinib-treated CLL. Method: immunoSEQ multiplex PCR; TCRdb's copy keeps in-frame clones and lacks some. The data contain roughly 40,000 clones, roughly two thirds of them singletons. This material consisted of PBMCs, taken after 12 months of ibrutinib treatment. The receptors were gathered from a human donor with chronic lymphocytic leukemia.

This sequence joins TRBV27 and TRBJ1-1; weak D call: TRBD1 (5 bases). CDR1 is MNHEY, CDR2 SMNVEV, per germline (reference sequence). The CDR3 runs to 14 residues. Trimming shortened V by 2 bases and J by 1 base, and 8 bases separated the two germline ends. The chain's CDR3 is CASSLLGANTEAFF. The CDR3 coding sequence is TGTGCCAGCAGTTTACTCGGGGCGAACACTGAAGCTTTCTTT.

In its sample, this clone was seen once. This chain uses TRBV19 with TRBJ1-2; no reliable D call. Trimming pared 7 bases from V and 4 bases from J, leaving 22 bases between. Germline assignment: CDR1 LNHDA and CDR2 SQIVND (reference sequence). This CDR3 region has 16 residues. The DNA for the CDR3 is TGTGCCAGTAACAATGTACGGGAAAGGGATATCTATGGCTACACCTTC. As protein: CASNNVRERDIYGYTF.

V usage is TRBV7-2 and J usage is TRBJ2-2; D is unresolved. The CDR3 contains 14 residues. Germline V gene sequence: CDR1 SGHTA, CDR2 FQGNSA. The CDR3 here is CMTGFFANTGELFF. As DNA, the CDR3 is TGTATGACGGGCTTCTTCGCGAACACCGGGGAGCTGTTTTTT. Together with reference TRBV7-2 and TRBJ2-2, the CDR3 gives the full variable domain: GAGVSQSPSNKVTEKGKDVELRCDPISGHTALYWYRQSLGQGLEFLIYFQGNSAPDKSGLPSDRFSAERTGGSVSTLTIQRTQQEDSAVYLCMTGFFANTGELFFGEGSRLTVL.

The chain has TRBV7-3 and TRBJ2-2; 7 bases are shared with TRBD2. The junction had 6 bases not matched to a gene; V was cut back by 1 base and J by 4 bases. The germline V gene has CDR1 SGHTA and CDR2 FQGTGA. The CDR3 has 16 amino acids. The CDR3 bases are TGTGCCAGCAGCTTAAATCCTAGCGGAACCACCGGGGAGCTGTTTTTT. It codes for CASSLNPSGTTGELFF.

In this sample, this clone turned up a few times. This rearrangement joins TRBV29-1 to TRBJ2-7; unclear D gene. This CDR3 has 11 residues. In germline, CDR1 is SQVTM, CDR2 ANQGSEA. Trimming took off 6 bases at V and 4 bases at J, with 10 bases between the two ends. Here the CDR3 DNA reads TGCAGCGTAGTTCTGGGGTACGAGCAGTACTTC. Encoded protein: CSVVLGYEQYF.

The V gene is TRBV9, the J gene TRBJ2-1; no definite D call. Germline V lookup: CDR1 SGDLS, CDR2 YYNGEE. This CDR3 has 13 residues. Trimming removed 0 bases from V and 8 bases from J, with 9 bases in between. CDR3 region: CASSVAVTYEQFF. In nucleotides, the CDR3 is TGTGCCAGCAGCGTAGCGGTGACGTATGAGCAGTTCTTC. Drawing the rest from reference TRBV9 and TRBJ2-1, the complete variable domain is DSGVTQTPKHLITATGQRVTLRCSPRSGDLSVYWYQQSLDQGLQFLIQYYNGEERAKGNILERFSAQQFPDLHSELNLSSLELGDSALYFCASSVAVTYEQFFGPGTRLTVL.

This chain uses TRBV21-1 with TRBJ2-5. TRBV21-1 is shown as a pseudogene. The length of the CDR3 is 16 residues. The CDR3 reads CASSGHLYTFSETQYF. The DNA for the CDR3 is TGTGCCAGCAGTGGTCATTTATACACTTTCTCTGAGACCCAGTACTTC.

The CDR3 sequence is CASSLSTETQYF. DNA of the CDR3: TGTGCCAGCAGTTTGAGCACAGAGACCCAGTACTTC. The chain is built from TRBV28 and TRBJ2-5; D call uncertain. The CDR3 has 12 residues. The germline gives CDR1 MDHEN, CDR2 SYDVKM. V lost 3 bases and J lost 4, with 6 bases in between.

CDR3 coding DNA: TGTGCCAGCAGCTTACCCGACAGCTACAATGAGCAGTTCTTC. Its translation is CASSLPDSYNEQFF. This chain links TRBV11-3 with TRBJ2-1, with D possibly TRBD1 on 5 matching bases. CDR3 length: 14 amino acids. V was trimmed by 2 bases and J by 3 bases, leaving 8 bases between them. Germline V gives CDR1 SGHNT, CDR2 YENEEA.

The chain recombines TRBV12-5 with TRBJ2-3, with TRBD2 identical over 10 bases. The CDR3 consists of 16 residues. Per germline, CDR1 LGHNT and CDR2 FRNRAP. V lost 1 base to trimming and J lost 2 bases; unmatched junction nucleotides: 3. The CDR3 protein is CASGLGLAGDTDTQYF. The DNA of the CDR3 is TGTGCTAGTGGTTTGGGCCTAGCGGGGGACACAGATACGCAGTATTTT.

This clone occurred once. The CDR3 DNA reads as TGTGCCAGCAGCTTAAGTGCAGGGGGAAACACCATATATTTT. Encoded protein: CASSLSAGGNTIYF. The chain is built from TRBV5-4 and TRBJ1-3; D perhaps matches TRBD1 (5 bases). Germline V gives CDR1 SGHNT, CDR2 YYREEE (reference sequence). Trimming stripped 2 bases from V and 4 bases from J, with 10 bases between. This CDR3 contains 14 residues.

The chain recombines TRBV6-1 with TRBJ2-5; TRBD2 matches at 14 bases. The germline gives CDR1 MNHNS, CDR2 SASEGT. This CDR3 is built from 15 residues. V shed 5 bases and J 5 bases; nucleotides not matched to a gene: 4. The chain's CDR3 is CASSNGLAGGETQYF. CDR3 nucleotide sequence: TGTGCCAGCAGTAACGGACTAGCGGGGGGTGAGACCCAGTACTTC.

The chain employs TRBV19 and TRBJ2-2; TRBD2 aligns across 9 bases. The germline V gene has CDR1 LNHDA and CDR2 SQIVND (reference sequence). V lost 6 bases to trimming and J lost 4 bases; unmatched junction nucleotides: 6. CDR3 size: 15 residues. CDR3 amino acids: CASRELAGRTGELFF. CDR3 DNA sequence: TGTGCCAGTAGGGAACTAGCGGGCCGCACCGGGGAGCTGTTTTTT.

V gene TRBV11-3 combines with J gene TRBJ2-3; maybe TRBD2 (6 bases). V lost 4 bases to trimming and J lost 6 bases, with 11 bases between them. Germline assignment: CDR1 SGHNT and CDR2 YENEEA. This CDR3 spans 13 amino acids. CDR3 in DNA: TGTGCCAGCAGCTCCCACGGAGGGGATACGCAGTATTTT. Translation gives CASSSHGGDTQYF.

The chain is built from TRBV7-2 and TRBJ2-6, with unresolved D. Germline CDR1 reads SGHTA; CDR2 reads FQGNSA. Trimming removed 2 bases at V and 0 bases at J, with 11 bases between. This CDR3 is 17 amino acids long. In DNA, the CDR3 is TGTGCCAGCAGCTTATGGGTTCCCCACTCTGGGGCCAACGTCCTGACTTTC. Amino acid sequence: CASSLWVPHSGANVLTF. The full variable domain, its missing parts supplied by reference TRBV7-2 and TRBJ2-6, is GAGVSQSPSNKVTEKGKDVELRCDPISGHTALYWYRQSLGQGLEFLIYFQGNSAPDKSGLPSDRFSAERTGGSVSTLTIQRTQQEDSAVYLCASSLWVPHSGANVLTFGAGSRLTVL.

This rearrangement joins TRBV27 to TRBJ1-1; 7 bases line up with TRBD1. The CDR3 sequence is 14 residues long. Germline lookup yields CDR1 MNHEY and CDR2 SMNVEV (reference sequence). After removal of 5 bases from V and 4 bases from J, the junction contained 7 bases not matched to a gene. CDR3 sequence: CASSLGGAVTEAFF. In DNA, the CDR3 is TGTGCCAGCAGTCTAGGGGGCGCGGTCACTGAAGCTTTCTTT.

The V and J genes are TRBV14 and TRBJ2-1, with D hard to call. V was shortened by 5 bases and J by 8 bases, with 16 bases between the two germline ends. From germline, CDR1 is SGHDN and CDR2 FVKESK. The CDR3 consists of 14 residues. CDR3 residues: CASSSWALGYEQFF. As DNA, the CDR3 is TGTGCCAGCAGCTCCTGGGCCCTTGGATATGAGCAGTTCTTC.

The chain employs TRBV7-8 and TRBJ2-2, with 11 bases aligning to TRBD2. Trimming at V came to 5 bases and at J to 6 bases, leaving 14 bases not matched to a gene. Germline V gene data show CDR1 as SGHVS and CDR2 as FQNEAQ. This CDR3 comprises 18 residues. CDR3 in amino acids: CASSAYSGRALGSGELFF. CDR3 bases: TGTGCCAGCAGCGCTTATAGCGGGAGGGCCCTCGGGTCCGGGGAGCTGTTTTTT.

V gene TRBV7-8 combines with J gene TRBJ2-7; D is possibly TRBD1 (6 bases). Germline V gene sequence: CDR1 SGHVS, CDR2 FQNEAQ. Trimming left V 1 base short and J 5 bases short, with 9 bases between. The CDR3 is 13 amino acids. The CDR3 sequence: CASSLDRADEQYF. CDR3 sequence (DNA): TGTGCCAGCAGCTTAGACAGGGCGGACGAGCAGTACTTC.

A note on this clone: The junction and the germline gene differ at one end; a read error may be behind it. J is TRBJ2-3 and V is TRBV7-3, with 12 bases identical to TRBD2. The CDR3 runs 16 residues. CDR1 is SGHTA and CDR2 is FQGTGA in the germline V gene. The CDR3 loop reads CASSPRTSGNTNTQYF. The CDR3 DNA reads as TGTGCCAGCAGTCCTCGGACTAGCGGGAACACAAATACGCAGTATTTT.

The chain couples TRBV25-1 to TRBJ2-3, with 8 bases that match TRBD1. V dropped 2 bases and J dropped 2; count of bases not matched to a gene: 12. This CDR3 is 18 amino acids long. Per the germline V gene, CDR1 is MGHDK and CDR2 is SYGVNS. CDR3 region: CASSEDQTGVRDTDTQYF. The CDR3 nucleotides read TGTGCCAGCAGTGAAGACCAGACAGGGGTGAGAGACACAGATACGCAGTATTTT.

In its sample, this clone was seen a few times. This rearrangement joins TRBV19 to TRBJ1-5; TRBD1 matches at 7 bases. The V segment lost 0 bases and the J segment 2 bases; nucleotides outside the gene matches: 13. Per germline, CDR1 LNHDA and CDR2 SQIVND (reference sequence). The CDR3 consists of 19 residues. The CDR3: CASSIDAPRQGTGNQPQHF. The CDR3 region has the DNA TGTGCCAGTAGTATAGATGCCCCTAGGCAGGGGACAGGCAATCAGCCCCAGCATTTT.

The chain couples TRBV7-8 to TRBJ2-3; D unclear. Germline V gives CDR1 SGHVS, CDR2 FQNEAQ. The V gene lost 5 bases and the J gene lost 2 bases, with 14 bases spanning the gap. This CDR3 comprises 15 residues. In DNA, the CDR3 is TGTGCCAGCAGCCCCGGTAGGGTCTACACAGATACGCAGTATTTT. Its protein product is CASSPGRVYTDTQYF. Full variable domain (rest looked up from reference TRBV7-8 and TRBJ2-3): GAGVSQSPRYKVAKRGQDVALRCDPISGHVSLFWYQQALGQGPEFLTYFQNEAQLDKSGLPSDRFFAERPEGSVSTLKIQRTQQEDSAVYLCASSPGRVYTDTQYFGPGTRLTVL.